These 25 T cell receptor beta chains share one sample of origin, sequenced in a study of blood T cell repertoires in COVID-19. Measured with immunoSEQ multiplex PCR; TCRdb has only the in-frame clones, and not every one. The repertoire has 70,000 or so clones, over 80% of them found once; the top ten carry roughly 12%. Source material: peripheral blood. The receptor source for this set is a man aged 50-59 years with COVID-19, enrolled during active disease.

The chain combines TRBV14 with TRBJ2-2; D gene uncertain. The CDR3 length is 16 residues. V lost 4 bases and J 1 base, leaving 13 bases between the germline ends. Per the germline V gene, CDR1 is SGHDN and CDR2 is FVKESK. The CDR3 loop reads CASSPAGIWNTGELFF. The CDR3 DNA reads TGTGCCAGCAGCCCGGCAGGTATATGGAACACCGGGGAGCTGTTTTTT.

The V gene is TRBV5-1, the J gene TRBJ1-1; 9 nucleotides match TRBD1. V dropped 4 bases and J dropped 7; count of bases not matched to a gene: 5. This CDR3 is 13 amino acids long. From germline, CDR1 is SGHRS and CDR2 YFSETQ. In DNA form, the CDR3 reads TGCGCCAGCAGCATCCGGACAGGGGATGAAGCTTTCTTT. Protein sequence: CASSIRTGDEAFF.

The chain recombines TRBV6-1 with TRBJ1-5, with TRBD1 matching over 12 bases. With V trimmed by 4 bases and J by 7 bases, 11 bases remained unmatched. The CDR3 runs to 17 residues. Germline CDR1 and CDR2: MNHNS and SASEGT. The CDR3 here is CASSGLPGQGAWQPQHF. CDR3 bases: TGTGCCAGCAGTGGCCTGCCGGGACAGGGGGCTTGGCAGCCCCAGCATTTT.

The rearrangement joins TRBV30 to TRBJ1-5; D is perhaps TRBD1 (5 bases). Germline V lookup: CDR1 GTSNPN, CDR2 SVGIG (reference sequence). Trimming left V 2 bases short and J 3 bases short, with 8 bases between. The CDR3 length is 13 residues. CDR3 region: CAWSRQSNQPQHF. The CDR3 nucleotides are TGTGCCTGGAGTCGACAGTCCAATCAGCCCCAGCATTTT.

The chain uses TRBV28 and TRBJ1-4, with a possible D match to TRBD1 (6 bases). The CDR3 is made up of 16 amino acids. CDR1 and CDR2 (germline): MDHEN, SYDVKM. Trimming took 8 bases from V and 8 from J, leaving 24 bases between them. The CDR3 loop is CASVSLWAQGNEKLFF. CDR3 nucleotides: TGTGCCAGCGTAAGCCTGTGGGCGCAGGGGAACGAAAAACTGTTTTTT.

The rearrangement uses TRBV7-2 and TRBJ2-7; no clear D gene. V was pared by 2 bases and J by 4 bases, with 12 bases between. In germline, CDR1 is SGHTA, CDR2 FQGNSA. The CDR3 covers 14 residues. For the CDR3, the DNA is TGTGCCAGCAGCTTATTCGTGAGCTCTTACGAGCAGTACTTC. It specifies CASSLFVSSYEQYF.

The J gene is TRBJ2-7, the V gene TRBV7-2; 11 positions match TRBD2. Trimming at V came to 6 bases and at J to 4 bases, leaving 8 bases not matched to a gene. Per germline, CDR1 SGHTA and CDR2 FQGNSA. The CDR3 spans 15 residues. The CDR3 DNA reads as TGTGCCAGCAGATACACTAGCGGGAGTACGTACGAGCAGTACTTC. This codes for CASRYTSGSTYEQYF.

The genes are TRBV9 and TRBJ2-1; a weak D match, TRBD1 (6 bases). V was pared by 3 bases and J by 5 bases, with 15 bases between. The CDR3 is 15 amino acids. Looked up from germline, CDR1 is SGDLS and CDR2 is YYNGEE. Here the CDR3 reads CASSAPGQSHNEQFF. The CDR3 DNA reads TGTGCCAGCAGCGCCCCTGGACAGTCTCACAATGAGCAGTTCTTC.

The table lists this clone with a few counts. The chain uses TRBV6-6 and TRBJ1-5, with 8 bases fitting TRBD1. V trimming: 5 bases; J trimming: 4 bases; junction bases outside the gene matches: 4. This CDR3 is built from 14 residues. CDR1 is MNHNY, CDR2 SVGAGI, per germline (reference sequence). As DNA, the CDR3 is TGTGCCAGCAGTGGGCGGGACAGGAATCAGCCCCAGCATTTT. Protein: CASSGRDRNQPQHF.

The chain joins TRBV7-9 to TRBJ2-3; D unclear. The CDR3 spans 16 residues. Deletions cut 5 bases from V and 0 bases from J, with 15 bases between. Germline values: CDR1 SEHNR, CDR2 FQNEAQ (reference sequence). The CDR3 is CASSPREFSSTDTQYF. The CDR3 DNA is TGTGCCAGCAGCCCCCGCGAGTTTTCTAGCACAGATACGCAGTATTTT.

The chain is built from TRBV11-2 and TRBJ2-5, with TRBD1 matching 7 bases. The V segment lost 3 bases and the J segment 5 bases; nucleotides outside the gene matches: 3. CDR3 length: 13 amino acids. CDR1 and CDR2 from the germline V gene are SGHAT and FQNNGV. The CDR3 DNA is TGTGCCAGCAGCTTTACAGGGGAGGAGACCCAGTACTTC. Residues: CASSFTGEETQYF.

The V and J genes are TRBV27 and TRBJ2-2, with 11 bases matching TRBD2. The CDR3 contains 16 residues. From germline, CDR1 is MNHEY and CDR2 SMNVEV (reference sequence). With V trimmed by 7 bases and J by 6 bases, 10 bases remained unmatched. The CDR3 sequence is CASKALAGELPGELFF. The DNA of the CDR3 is TGTGCCAGCAAAGCACTAGCGGGAGAACTCCCCGGGGAGCTGTTTTTT.

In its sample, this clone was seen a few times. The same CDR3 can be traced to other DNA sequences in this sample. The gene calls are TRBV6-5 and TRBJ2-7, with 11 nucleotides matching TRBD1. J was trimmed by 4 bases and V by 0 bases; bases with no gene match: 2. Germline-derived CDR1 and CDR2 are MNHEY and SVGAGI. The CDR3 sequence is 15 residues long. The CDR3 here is CASSYSGTGGYEQYF. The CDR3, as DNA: TGTGCCAGCAGTTACTCCGGGACAGGGGGTTACGAGCAGTACTTC.

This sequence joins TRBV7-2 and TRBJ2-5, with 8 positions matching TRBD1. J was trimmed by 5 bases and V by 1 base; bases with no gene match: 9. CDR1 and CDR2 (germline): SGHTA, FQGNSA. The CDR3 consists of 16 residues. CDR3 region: CASSLVISQGAETQYF. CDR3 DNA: TGTGCCAGCAGCTTAGTAATATCTCAGGGGGCCGAGACCCAGTACTTC.

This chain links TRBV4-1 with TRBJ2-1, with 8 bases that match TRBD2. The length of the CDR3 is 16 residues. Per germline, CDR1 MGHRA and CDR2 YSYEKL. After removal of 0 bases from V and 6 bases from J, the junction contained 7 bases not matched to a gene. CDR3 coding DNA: TGCGCCAGCAGCCAAGAGGCCAGCGGGAGAGCCAATGAGCAGTTCTTC. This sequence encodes CASSQEASGRANEQFF.

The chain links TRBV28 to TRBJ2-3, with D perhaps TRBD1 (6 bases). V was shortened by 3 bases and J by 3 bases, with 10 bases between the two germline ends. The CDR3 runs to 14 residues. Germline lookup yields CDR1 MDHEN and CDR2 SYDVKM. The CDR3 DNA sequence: TGTGCCAGCAGTTTCCGGGACACAACAGATACGCAGTATTTT. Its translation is CASSFRDTTDTQYF.

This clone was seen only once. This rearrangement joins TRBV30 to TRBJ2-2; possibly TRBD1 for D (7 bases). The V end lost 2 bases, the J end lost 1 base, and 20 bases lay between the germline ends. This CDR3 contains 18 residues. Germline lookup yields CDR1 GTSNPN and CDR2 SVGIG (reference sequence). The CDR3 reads CAWSYNRGGWGNTGELFF. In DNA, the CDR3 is TGTGCCTGGAGTTATAACAGGGGAGGATGGGGGAACACCGGGGAGCTGTTTTTT. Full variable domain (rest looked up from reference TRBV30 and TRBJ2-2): SQTIHQWPATLVQPVGSPLSLECTVEGTSNPNLYWYRQAAGRGLQLLFYSVGIGQISSEVPQNLSASRPQDRQFILSSKKLLLSDSGFYLCAWSYNRGGWGNTGELFFGEGSRLTVL.

The CDR3 coding sequence is TGTGCCAGCAGCGGACAGGGGGAAAACATTCAGTACTTC. Translated, it gives CASSGQGENIQYF. The V call is TRBV2, the J call TRBJ2-4; 10 nucleotides line up with TRBD1. V trimming: 6 bases; J trimming: 5 bases; junction bases outside the gene matches: 1. CDR3 size: 13 residues. Germline V gives CDR1 SNHLY, CDR2 FYNNEI.

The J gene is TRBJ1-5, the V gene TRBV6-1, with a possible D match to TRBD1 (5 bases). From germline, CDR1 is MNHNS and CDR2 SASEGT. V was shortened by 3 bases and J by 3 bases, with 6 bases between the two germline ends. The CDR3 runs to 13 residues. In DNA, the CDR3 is TGTGCCAGCAGTGACAGGGACAATCAGCCCCAGCATTTT. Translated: CASSDRDNQPQHF.

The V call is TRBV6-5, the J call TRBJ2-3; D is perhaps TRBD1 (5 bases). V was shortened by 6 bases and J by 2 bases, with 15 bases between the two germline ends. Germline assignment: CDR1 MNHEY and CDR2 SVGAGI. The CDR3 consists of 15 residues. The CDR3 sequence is CASSGARTITDTQYF. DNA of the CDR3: TGTGCCAGCAGCGGAGCTAGGACAATCACAGATACGCAGTATTTT.

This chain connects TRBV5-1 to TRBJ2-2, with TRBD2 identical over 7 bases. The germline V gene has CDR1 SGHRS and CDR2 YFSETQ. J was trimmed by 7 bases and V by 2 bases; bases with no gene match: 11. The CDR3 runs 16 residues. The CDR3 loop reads CASSLGGRGKNGELFF. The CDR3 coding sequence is TGCGCCAGCAGCTTAGGCGGGAGAGGAAAGAACGGGGAGCTGTTTTTT.

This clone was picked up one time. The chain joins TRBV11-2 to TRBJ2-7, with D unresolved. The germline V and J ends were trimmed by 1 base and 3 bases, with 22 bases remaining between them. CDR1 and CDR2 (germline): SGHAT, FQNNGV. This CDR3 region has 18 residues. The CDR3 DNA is TGTGCCAGCAGCTTAGGATGGTTTAGGCGGCAGACCCTCTACGAGCAGTACTTC. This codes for CASSLGWFRRQTLYEQYF.

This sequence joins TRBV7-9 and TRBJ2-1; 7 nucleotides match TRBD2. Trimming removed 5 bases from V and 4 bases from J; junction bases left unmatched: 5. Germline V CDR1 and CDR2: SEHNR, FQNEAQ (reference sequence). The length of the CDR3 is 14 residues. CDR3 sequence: CASSLERDYNEQFF. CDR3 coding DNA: TGTGCCAGCAGCCTCGAGCGGGATTACAATGAGCAGTTCTTC.

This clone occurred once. The CDR3 here is CASTRLAGGWSGELFF. The CDR3 nucleotides read TGTGCCAGTACGAGACTAGCGGGAGGGTGGAGCGGGGAGCTGTTTTTT. V gene TRBV19 combines with J gene TRBJ2-2, with TRBD2 matching 14 bases. CDR3 size: 16 residues. The germline CDR1 and CDR2 sequences are LNHDA and SQIVND (reference sequence). With V trimmed by 7 bases and J by 7 bases, 8 bases remained unmatched.

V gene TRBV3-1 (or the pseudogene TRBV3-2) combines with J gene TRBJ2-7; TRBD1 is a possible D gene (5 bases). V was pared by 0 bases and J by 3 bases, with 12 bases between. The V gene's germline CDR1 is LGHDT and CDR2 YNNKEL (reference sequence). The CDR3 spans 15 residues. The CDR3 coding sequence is TGTGCCAGCAGCCAAGAACGGCAGGGTGGCTACGAGCAGTACTTC. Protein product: CASSQERQGGYEQYF.